The rows below give T cell receptor beta chains drawn from one sample of a study of OX40 agonist ivuxolimab in advanced cancers. TCRdb's table, derived via immunoSEQ multiplex PCR, lists solely in-frame clones and lacks some. Altogether tens of thousands of clones are present, roughly 86% being singletons, with the ten largest covering roughly 3%. Source: CD4+ or CD8+ T cells sorted from blood, taken in a trial of the OX40 agonist ivuxolimab. These receptors originate from an adult with an advanced solid tumor such as melanoma, head and neck, liver or kidney cancer. Both conserved end residues are trimmed from each CDR3.

V gene: TRBV4-1; CDR3 protein: ASSRSGRDTGELF
V gene: TRBV7-2; CDR3 protein: ASGLGGWGTQY
V gene: TRBV7-2; CDR3 protein: ASSLPALLTPRIY
V gene: TRBV28; CDR3 protein: ASRGSKQGTTYEQY
V gene: TRBV4-3; CDR3 protein: ASSLGTYQGGTEAF
V gene: TRBV2; CDR3 protein: ASSVSGPPYEQY
V gene: TRBV5-1; CDR3 protein: ASSLGQINYGYT
V gene: TRBV9; CDR3 protein: ASSVVGGPYNEQF
V gene: TRBV6-5; CDR3 protein: ASSQRGGFGYEQY
V gene: TRBV2; CDR3 protein: ASRGTFLNYGYT
V gene: TRBV6-5; CDR3 protein: ASTGNNQPQH
V gene: TRBV6-1; CDR3 protein: ASSEDRDEGYT
V gene: TRBV5-4; CDR3 protein: ASSLRGRQTGELF
V gene: TRBV10-1; CDR3 protein: ASSGGLAAPYEQY
V gene: TRBV5-5; CDR3 protein: ASSVSSGGTDTQY
V gene: TRBV19; CDR3 protein: ASSRDGWALGSGKPYEQY
V gene: TRBV18; CDR3 protein: ASQVVLAGAGYNEQF
V gene: TRBV25-1; CDR3 protein: ASSKKGGGVGETQY
V gene: TRBV5-1; CDR3 protein: ASSLAVSSYEQY
V gene: TRBV5-1; CDR3 protein: ASSSDGSQPTRQY
V gene: TRBV4-3; CDR3 protein: ASSERTGGANEQF
V gene: TRBV4-2; CDR3 protein: ASSGRGQETQY
V gene: TRBV10-3; CDR3 protein: AISNEPDSSYT
V gene: TRBV5-1; CDR3 protein: ASREDVAYEQY
V gene: TRBV9; CDR3 protein: ASSVISGERDTQY
V gene: TRBV7-6; CDR3 protein: ASSLASSFAAQPQH
V gene: TRBV5-4; CDR3 protein: ASSWGHQNTGELF
V gene: TRBV20-1; CDR3 protein: SAKDKEKLF
V gene: TRBV10-2; CDR3 protein: ASGYSETQY
V gene: TRBV6-5; CDR3 protein: ASSRTSGSYEQY
V gene: TRBV28; CDR3 protein: ASRPLGGLGETQY
V gene: TRBV7-9; CDR3 protein: ASSHRPQFWSIHEQY
V gene: TRBV29-1; CDR3 protein: SVEAGDRGQPQH
V gene: TRBV7-7; CDR3 protein: ASSPLNTDTQY
V gene: TRBV5-1; CDR3 protein: ASSLPGLAGDSKNIQY
V gene: TRBV30; CDR3 protein: AWSLGTGETQY
V gene: TRBV2; CDR3 protein: ASSESQETQY
V gene: TRBV6-5; CDR3 protein: ASRIRANYGYT
V gene: TRBV7-3; CDR3 protein: ASSPQAGEDTQY
V gene: TRBV5-4; CDR3 protein: ASSWDGYGYT
V gene: TRBV4-3; CDR3 protein: ASSQDRGTGTGYT
V gene: TRBV29-1; CDR3 protein: SARTSGTDTQY
V gene: TRBV10-3; CDR3 protein: AISETSHEQY
V gene: TRBV30; CDR3 protein: AWRRSYEQY
V gene: TRBV2; CDR3 protein: ASSERRDNYNEQF